Listed here is a single TCR beta chain. What it recognizes is unknown. Assay used: immunoSEQ multiplex PCR; TCRdb lists only in-frame clones, some missing. The table records about 33,000 clones, 70% to 85% of them present only once. Trimming cost V 8 bases and J 9 bases, with 14 bases left between them. There are 12 residues in the CDR3. Germline CDR1 MNHNY, CDR2 SVGAGI (reference sequence). The data originate from a study of OX40 agonist ivuxolimab in advanced cancers. Study at large: With a range of about 20 to 79, age averaged approximately 54 years, and 70% to 85% were male.

Broader study findings: Some nonresponders additionally presented with little normalized T-cell clonal expansion. Dose levels from 0.1 to 3.0 mg/kg saw CD4+ and CD8+ blood T cells expand clonally by week 6.

The input for sequencing was CD4+ or CD8+ T cells sorted from blood, taken in a trial of the OX40 agonist ivuxolimab. This clonotype was obtained from an adult with an advanced solid tumor such as melanoma, head and neck, liver or kidney cancer. The rearrangement links TRBV6-6 to TRBJ2-1; the D gene is possibly TRBD2 (6 bases). The CDR3 DNA is TGTGCCAGCGGGGGGTCGAGGGTTGAGCAGTTCTTC. It specifies CASGGSRVEQFF.